Reported below is one T cell receptor beta chain. This entry is derived from a study of T cells after yellow fever vaccination. Using its own MiXCR run on the 5' RACE reads, TCRdb lists one record per CDR3 protein. The sample holds roughly 300,000 distinct CDR3 sequences, about 6.9% seen once. CDR3 size: 16 residues. Germline CDR1 reads DFQATT; CDR2 reads SNEGSKA (reference sequence). The V and J ends lost 0 bases and 0 bases respectively, with 9 bases between them. This sequence was found in a man aged 18 to 35 who received the YFV17D yellow fever vaccine. The sample in question was PBMCs, obtained about 41 days after the first yellow fever vaccination. V and J are TRBV20-1 and TRBJ1-6; no firm D call. CDR3 in DNA: TGCAGTGCTAGAGACCGGCTAAGCTCCTATAATTCACCCCTCCACTTT. Its protein is CSARDRLSSYNSPLHF.